The present entry profiles one T cell receptor beta chain with its context. The data were taken from a study of cytomegalovirus exposure and HLA in healthy donors. 13 Jbeta primers and 60 Vbeta primers were used for the PCR. The repertoire was sequenced with immunoSEQ multiplex PCR; TCRdb's copy has only in-frame clones and lacks some. The table records about 150,000 clones, over 75% of them present only once. The CDR3 runs 14 residues. CDR1 SGHRS and CDR2 YFSETQ come from the germline V gene. This TCR came from a man aged 50 or older in good health and CMV-seropositive. The J gene is TRBJ2-5, the V gene TRBV5-1; perhaps TRBD1 as D (5 bases). The J call may be in error: the DNA end matches TRBJ2-7 better. Specimen: PBMCs. CDR3 in DNA: TGCGCCAGCAGCTTGGACAGGACCTGGTACGAGCAGTACTTC. Its translation: CASSLDRTWYEQYF.